Following are 5 T cell receptor beta chains from one sample sequenced in a study of blood T cell repertoires in COVID-19. TCRdb's table, derived via immunoSEQ multiplex PCR, lists solely in-frame clones and lacks some. The profile shows about 70,000 clones, about 90% of them singletons. Source material: peripheral blood. The receptors were sampled from a human donor in a cohort sampled during active COVID-19.

The chain couples TRBV5-5 to TRBJ1-1, with D possibly matching TRBD1 (5 bases). Trimming took off 0 bases at V and 1 base at J, with 7 bases between the two ends. Germline assignment: CDR1 SGHKS and CDR2 YYEKEE (reference sequence). This CDR3 has 14 residues. The CDR3: CASSLVGPNTEAFF. The CDR3 DNA is TGTGCCAGCAGCTTGGTGGGGCCGAACACTGAAGCTTTCTTT.

This clone has a handful of counts. The V gene is TRBV29-1, the J gene TRBJ1-6; D not resolved. The CDR3 is made up of 14 amino acids. Germline V lookup: CDR1 SQVTM, CDR2 ANQGSEA. The CDR3 region is CRGGVSSYNSPLHF. In DNA, the CDR3 is TGCAGGGGCGGGGTGAGCTCCTATAATTCACCCCTCCACTTT.

This clone was seen once. The chain combines TRBV4-3 with TRBJ2-3; a possible D gene is TRBD1 (6 bases). The CDR3 sequence is 13 residues long. Germline V gene sequence: CDR1 LGHNA, CDR2 YSLEER. Trimming removed 0 bases from V and 8 bases from J, with 9 bases in between. The CDR3: CASSQEAGVTQYF. The DNA of the CDR3 is TGCGCCAGCAGCCAAGAGGCAGGGGTTACGCAGTATTTT.

This clone was detected a few times. The CDR3 coding sequence is TGTGCCAGCAGCTTAGCAGGTCAGGGGGCGGTTGAAGCTTTCTTT. The encoded protein is CASSLAGQGAVEAFF. This chain connects TRBV7-9 to TRBJ1-1, with 8 bases matching TRBD1. This CDR3 contains 15 residues. Germline-derived CDR1 and CDR2 are SEHNR and FQNEAQ (reference sequence). V was clipped by 0 bases and J by 7 bases; unmatched bases: 7.

The chain couples TRBV2 to TRBJ1-1; 9 bases align to TRBD1. This CDR3 region has 16 residues. Germline V gene sequence: CDR1 SNHLY, CDR2 FYNNEI. The J segment lost 1 base and the V segment lost 6 bases, leaving 9 bases of the junction unmatched. The CDR3 nucleotides read TGTGCCAGCAGGCCCGGGACAGGGTTGTGGAACACTGAAGCTTTCTTT. The encoded protein is CASRPGTGLWNTEAFF.